The rows below give T cell receptor beta chains drawn from one sample of a study of OX40 agonist ivuxolimab in advanced cancers. Profiled with immunoSEQ multiplex PCR; TCRdb holds only in-frame clones, not every one. The data hold 55,000 to 75,000 clones, with approximately 85% observed a single time. Specimen: CD4+ or CD8+ T cells sorted from blood, collected in a trial of the OX40 agonist ivuxolimab. These receptors came from an adult with an advanced solid tumor such as melanoma, head and neck, liver or kidney cancer. CDR3s include the opening cysteine and the closing phenylalanine or tryptophan. D genes are given only for firm matches. Clone size is stated in some rows and not others, as once, few, many or a class when expanded.

d_call,v_call,j_call,cdr3_length,clone_size,cdr3_nt,cdr3_aa
.,TRBV7-9,TRBJ1-6,14,.,TGTGCCAGCAGCCGGATTGGGGAAAATTCACCCCTCCACTTT,CASSRIGENSPLHF
TRBD2,TRBV7-2,TRBJ2-1,16,.,TGTGCCAGCAGCTTACTGGCGGGGGGACAATACAATGAGCAGTTCTTC,CASSLLAGGQYNEQFF
TRBD2,TRBV7-7,TRBJ2-2,18,few,TGTGCCAGCAGCTCGGACTTAGCGGGGGGGCCGGACACCGGGGAGCTGTTTTTT,CASSSDLAGGPDTGELFF
.,TRBV30,TRBJ1-2,14,.,TGTGCCTGGAGTGCAGGCAGGGCCACCTATGGCTACACCTTC,CAWSAGRATYGYTF
.,TRBV5-4,TRBJ2-3,13,.,TGTGCCAGCAGCTTGTCCCCCACAGATACGCAGTATTTT,CASSLSPTDTQYF
TRBD1,TRBV9,TRBJ1-3,17,.,TGTGCCAGCAGCCCAACTCTTGGCACAGGGGAGGGAAACACCATATATTTT,CASSPTLGTGEGNTIYF
TRBD1,TRBV18,TRBJ2-5,15,.,TGTGCCAGCTCAGTACCGGGACAGGTCAAAGAGACCCAGTACTTC,CASSVPGQVKETQYF
.,TRBV29-1,TRBJ1-2,11,.,TGCAGCTCCCTCGGGGGCGATGGCTACACCTTC,CSSLGGDGYTF
TRBD1,TRBV10-3,TRBJ1-5,13,.,TGTGCCATCACAGGGGGCGACAATCAGCCCCAGCATTTT,CAITGGDNQPQHF
.,TRBV5-1,TRBJ1-4,15,.,TGCGCCAGCAGCTTGGTAGGACATAGTAATGAAAAACTGTTTTTT,CASSLVGHSNEKLFF
.,TRBV25-1,TRBJ1-1,15,.,TGTGCCAGCAGTGGCCTGGGGGTTATGAACACTGAAGCTTTCTTT,CASSGLGVMNTEAFF
.,TRBV19,TRBJ1-2,14,.,TGTGCCAGTAGTATAGTAGACAGAAACTATGGCTACACCTTC,CASSIVDRNYGYTF
TRBD1,TRBV11-3,TRBJ2-3,16,.,TGTGCCAGCAGCTTAGGGGACAGGGTGTTGCCAGATACGCAGTATTTT,CASSLGDRVLPDTQYF
.,TRBV6-6,TRBJ2-7,11,.,TGTGCCAGCACCTTGGGGGGCTACCAGTACTTC,CASTLGGYQYF
.,TRBV5-6,TRBJ2-7,15,.,TGTGCCAGCAGCTTGATCAAGGCGGGCTCCTACGAGCAGTACTTC,CASSLIKAGSYEQYF
TRBD1,TRBV7-9,TRBJ2-1,15,.,TGTGCCAGCAGCTTAGGACAGGGTAGAGGCAATGAGCAGTTCTTC,CASSLGQGRGNEQFF
TRBD1,TRBV10-3,TRBJ2-5,13,.,TGTGCCATCGGACAGGGAAAGAAGGAGACCCAGTACTTC,CAIGQGKKETQYF
TRBD2,TRBV10-3,TRBJ2-3,13,.,TGTGCCTCTCTAGCGGGGGAGTCAGATACGCAGTATTTT,CASLAGESDTQYF
.,TRBV7-2,TRBJ1-1,15,.,TGTGCCAGCAGCCCAGCCAGGGGCCGTAACACTGAAGCTTTCTTT,CASSPARGRNTEAFF
TRBD2,TRBV11-3,TRBJ2-3,15,.,TGTGCCAGCAGCCCCGGACTAGCGGACACAGATACGCAGTATTTT,CASSPGLADTDTQYF
.,TRBV11-2,TRBJ2-3,13,.,TGTGCCAGCAGCTTCTCGCGCACAGATACGCAGTATTTT,CASSFSRTDTQYF
.,TRBV11-2,TRBJ2-7,14,.,TGTGCCAGCAGCTTAGTCAACCGGGAACTCGAGCAGTACTTC,CASSLVNRELEQYF
.,TRBV5-5,TRBJ2-5,14,.,TGTGCCAGCAGCTCTGGACTATCCCAGGGGACCCAGTACTTC,CASSSGLSQGTQYF
TRBD1,TRBV4-1,TRBJ2-1,18,once,TGCGCCAGCAGCCTTACCACAGGGGGCTCTTCCTCCTACAATGAGCAGTTCTTC,CASSLTTGGSSSYNEQFF
TRBD2,TRBV7-9,TRBJ2-1,18,.,TGTGCCAGCAGCTTGTTTAGCGGGGGGGCGAACTACTACAATGAGCAGTTCTTC,CASSLFSGGANYYNEQFF
.,TRBV5-6,TRBJ1-1,13,.,TGTGCCAGCAGCTCGGCAGGAGGCACTGAAGCTTTCTTT,CASSSAGGTEAFF
.,TRBV10-1,TRBJ2-2,12,.,TGCGCCAGCAGTGGAGTTACCGGGGAGCTGTTTTTT,CASSGVTGELFF
TRBD1,TRBV10-3,TRBJ1-1,14,.,TGTGCCATCAAGGGACAGGGCCCTAACACTGAAGCTTTCTTT,CAIKGQGPNTEAFF
.,TRBV21-1,TRBJ2-7,13,few,TGTGCCAGCAGCCCACTCGAGCCCCGGGACACCTACTTC,CASSPLEPRDTYF
.,TRBV11-2,TRBJ1-5,13,.,TGTGCCAGCAGCGGACATCAGAATCAGCCCCAGCATTTT,CASSGHQNQPQHF
.,TRBV4-1,TRBJ1-2,16,few,TGCGCCAGCAGCCAGGTGCTAAGGGGTCGGTTCAGTGGCTACACCTTC,CASSQVLRGRFSGYTF
.,TRBV11-2,TRBJ1-1,12,.,TGTGCCAGCAGCTTTCAGGTCGCTGAAGCTTTCTTT,CASSFQVAEAFF
TRBD1,TRBV15,TRBJ1-2,14,once,TGTGCCACCAGCAGAGATCGGTCAGGGGGCGGCTACACCTTC,CATSRDRSGGGYTF
.,TRBV30,TRBJ2-7,14,few,TGTGCCTGGACCCAGGGAGCCCTCTCCTACGAGCAGTACTTC,CAWTQGALSYEQYF
.,TRBV2,TRBJ1-6,15,few,TGTGCCAGCAGGACCCAGGCGGGGGTAGGCTCACCCCTCCACTTT,CASRTQAGVGSPLHF
TRBD1,TRBV30,TRBJ1-2,13,.,TGTGCCTGGAGCGGACAGGGTAACTATGGCTACACCTTC,CAWSGQGNYGYTF
TRBD2,TRBV7-8,TRBJ2-7,20,.,TGTGCCAGCAGCTTAGAGGCCACCGGGACTAGCGGGACCCTCCCCTACGAGCAGTACTTC,CASSLEATGTSGTLPYEQYF
TRBD2,TRBV4-1,TRBJ2-5,18,.,TGCGCCAGCAGCTCACGAGAGACTAGCGGGGATCCTTGGGCGACCCAGTACTTC,CASSSRETSGDPWATQYF
.,TRBV30,TRBJ2-5,14,.,TGTGCCTGGAGTGTATCTCCCGGGCAGGGGACCCAGTACTTC,CAWSVSPGQGTQYF
.,TRBV5-4,TRBJ2-2,14,.,TGTGCCAGCAGCTTGGACTCGAACACCGGGGAGCTGTTTTTT,CASSLDSNTGELFF
.,TRBV5-4,TRBJ2-3,13,.,TGTAGCACGGGCTCGAGAATCACAGATACGCAGTATTTT,CSTGSRITDTQYF
.,TRBV11-2,TRBJ2-5,14,once,TGTGCCTCAGCCGTGGTAGCGGACCAAGAGACCCAGTACTTC,CASAVVADQETQYF
.,TRBV6-5,TRBJ1-4,15,.,TGTGCCAGCAGTTACTCCCCTAACCTGGGGGAAAAACTGTTTTTT,CASSYSPNLGEKLFF
TRBD1,TRBV4-3,TRBJ2-2,21,.,TGCGCCAGCAGCCAAGCTCCCCCCCGGACAGGGGTCACCCTACTCACCGGGGAGCTGTTTTTT,CASSQAPPRTGVTLLTGELFF
.,TRBV29-1,TRBJ2-2,14,.,TGCAGCGCAGGGGGGCAGGGTAGTTCCGGGGAGCTGTTTTTT,CSAGGQGSSGELFF
.,TRBV5-8,TRBJ1-5,15,once,TGTGCCAGCAGCTACACCAGAATGGGAGGGCAGCCCCAGCATTTT,CASSYTRMGGQPQHF
.,TRBV9,TRBJ2-5,14,.,TGTGCCAGCAGCGTAGGGGTGGGTATGGAGACCCAGTACTTC,CASSVGVGMETQYF
.,TRBV9,TRBJ1-2,17,.,TGTGCCAGCAGCCCTGCGCCAGGGAGGGCCGCTAACTATGGCTACACCTTC,CASSPAPGRAANYGYTF
.,TRBV7-3,TRBJ1-1,13,.,TGTGCCAGCAGCTTAAGCCAGGGAGCTGAAGCTTTCTTT,CASSLSQGAEAFF
TRBD1,TRBV19,TRBJ1-6,17,few,TGTGCCAGTAGCAACCCGGGACAGGGGACGAGGAATTCACCCCTCCACTTT,CASSNPGQGTRNSPLHF
.,TRBV5-5,TRBJ2-2,14,.,TGTGCCAGCAGCTTGTTTGTCGCCACCGGGGAGCTGTTTTTT,CASSLFVATGELFF
.,TRBV7-2,TRBJ1-1,13,.,TGTGCCAGCAGCTTATATGGGGAGTTTGAAGCTTTCTTT,CASSLYGEFEAFF
TRBD1,TRBV7-2,TRBJ1-1,13,.,TGTGCCAGCAGCCCCGGGACAGCCGTTGAAGCTTTCTTT,CASSPGTAVEAFF
.,TRBV9,TRBJ2-3,15,.,TGTGCCAGCAGCGTAGGAGGAATAGGCACAGATACGCAGTATTTT,CASSVGGIGTDTQYF
TRBD1,TRBV25-1,TRBJ1-5,15,.,TGTGCCAGCAGTCCAAGGACAGGGGGCGGTCAGCCCCAGCATTTT,CASSPRTGGGQPQHF
.,TRBV7-2,TRBJ1-6,14,.,TGTGCCAGCAGCTACCGGGATTATAATTCACCCCTCCACTTT,CASSYRDYNSPLHF
TRBD2,TRBV5-1,TRBJ2-1,15,.,TGCGCCAGCAGCTTGGTTAGCGGGGGGGTCTATGAGCAGTTCTTC,CASSLVSGGVYEQFF
TRBD1,TRBV2,TRBJ1-1,15,.,TGTGCCAGCAGAAGGGACAGGGGTATGAACACTGAAGCTTTCTTT,CASRRDRGMNTEAFF
.,TRBV13,TRBJ2-7,11,.,TGTGCCAGCAGCCAAGGACACGAGCAGTACTTC,CASSQGHEQYF
TRBD2,TRBV10-3,TRBJ2-1,14,.,TGTGCCATCACATCGCGGGGGGGCACAGATGAGCAGTTCTTC,CAITSRGGTDEQFF